Following are 14 T cell receptor beta chains from one sample sequenced in a study of CXCR3-negative and CXCR3-positive naive CD8 T cells. Study-level findings and limits: Hydrophobicity of TRB CDR3s was greater in CXCR3-positive naive cells than in CXCR3-negative naive cells.

The method, 5' RACE with UMI labels, was used to prepare the TRB cDNA libraries. One entry per CDR3 protein, without DNA, is what TCRdb gives after re-calling the 5' RACE reads. Its clone listing holds roughly 140,000 distinct CDR3 sequences. No antigens are known for them. The sequencing sample was made of naive CXCR3+ CD8+ T cells from blood. This sample's subset: CD45RO-CCR7+CD27+CD95- naive CD8+ T cells expressing CXCR3 (TNR3+). The source is a human donor in good health. Some clones in this sample may be carry-over from other donors' samples.

The J gene is TRBJ2-5, the V gene TRBV7-3. Germline V gene lookup returns CDR1 SGHTA and CDR2 FQGTGA. CDR3 length equals 14 residues. CDR3 region: CASSLGGHKETQYF.

This chain joins TRBV20-1 and TRBJ2-3. The CDR3 has 11 amino acids. The germline gives CDR1 DFQATT, CDR2 SNEGSKA (reference sequence). CDR3 sequence reads: CSAGSTDTQYF.

V is TRBV12-5 and J is TRBJ2-2; the D call of TRBD2 rests on TCRdb alone, since no DNA is present to check it. This CDR3 is 13 amino acids long. Germline CDR1 and CDR2: LGHNT and FRNRAP. This CDR3 reads CASGLGTTGELFF.

The rearrangement links TRBV29-1 to TRBJ2-1; TCRdb returns TRBD2, unconfirmable since there is no DNA. CDR1 and CDR2 from the germline V gene are SQVTM and ANQGSEA. The length of the CDR3 is 12 residues. The CDR3 loop is CSVSGIYNEQFF.

The CDR3 is CASSPRSVNSYNSPLHF. The V gene is TRBV18, the J gene TRBJ1-6. Germline V gives CDR1 KGHSH, CDR2 LQKENI. The CDR3 contains 17 residues.

V gene TRBV11-2 combines with J gene TRBJ2-7; absent DNA, TCRdb's TRBD1 call cannot be checked. This CDR3 has 14 residues. CDR1 and CDR2 (germline): SGHAT, FQNNGV. CDR3 sequence: CACSSTGSSYEQYF. Filled out from reference TRBV11-2 and TRBJ2-7, the complete variable domain reads EAGVAQSPRYKIIEKRQSVAFWCNPISGHATLYWYQQILGQGPKLLIQFQNNGVVDDSQLPKDRFSAERLKGVDSTLKIQPAKLEDSAVYLCACSSTGSSYEQYFGPGTRLTVT.

This chain joins TRBV6-2 or TRBV6-3 and TRBJ2-1. The CDR3 is made up of 14 amino acids. CDR1 MNHEY and CDR2 SVGEGT come from the germline V gene. Here the CDR3 reads CASSQWDSYNEQFF.

The chain has TRBV29-1 and TRBJ2-1; with no DNA, the TCRdb D assignment of TRBD2 cannot be verified. CDR3 length: 12 residues. CDR1 and CDR2 (germline): SQVTM, ANQGSEA. This chain's CDR3 is CSGDGPGGEQFF.

The rearrangement joins TRBV5-4 to TRBJ2-5; TCRdb proposes TRBD2, but this gene call is untestable without DNA. In germline, CDR1 is SGHNT, CDR2 YYREEE (reference sequence). This CDR3 spans 15 amino acids. This CDR3 reads CASSHPQAVQETQYF.

J is TRBJ1-1 and V is TRBV29-1; the TCRdb D gene call, TRBD1, has no DNA to confirm it. The CDR3 totals 16 residues. Germline V CDR1 and CDR2: SQVTM, ANQGSEA. CDR3 amino acids: CSVEERKTGRVPEAFF.

This chain's CDR3 is CSVEDRQGPKNIQYF. The J gene is TRBJ2-4, the V gene TRBV29-1; TCRdb outputs TRBD1, but without DNA this stays unchecked. Looked up from germline, CDR1 is SQVTM and CDR2 is ANQGSEA. The CDR3 has 15 residues.

The chain couples TRBV13 to TRBJ2-5; TCRdb picks TRBD1, but there is no DNA to check that call. CDR1 and CDR2 (germline): PRHDT, FYEKMQ (reference sequence). This CDR3 region has 14 residues. CDR3 region: CASSSSGGWETQYF.

V gene TRBV21-1 combines with J gene TRBJ1-4; lacking DNA, the TRBD1 call made by TCRdb goes unchecked. TRBV21-1 is designated a pseudogene. The CDR3 is 13 residues long. The CDR3 is CASSGTVNEKLFF.

The J gene is TRBJ1-2, the V gene TRBV19. There are 11 residues in the CDR3. CDR1 LNHDA and CDR2 SQIVND come from the germline V gene (reference sequence). The CDR3 protein is CAIQEVYGYTF.